This passage covers 15 T cell receptor beta chains from one sample sequenced in a study of OX40 agonist ivuxolimab in advanced cancers. Assay: immunoSEQ multiplex PCR; the TCRdb copy retains only in-frame clones and omits some. This sample has 25,000 to 35,000 clones, with 80% to 85% found just once. The sample was CD4+ or CD8+ T cells sorted from blood, taken in a trial of the OX40 agonist ivuxolimab. These TCRs come from an adult with an advanced solid tumor such as melanoma, head and neck, liver or kidney cancer.

The chain has TRBV15 and TRBJ1-5, with D unclear. This CDR3 region has 14 residues. Trimming removed 1 base from V and 7 bases from J, with 11 bases in between. Germline lookup yields CDR1 LNHNV and CDR2 YYDKDF (reference sequence). The CDR3 is CATSRATTGQPQHF. The DNA of the CDR3 is TGTGCCACCAGCAGAGCTACGACGGGACAGCCCCAGCATTTT.

The genes are TRBV19 and TRBJ1-3; D not certain. Germline V gene data show CDR1 as LNHDA and CDR2 as SQIVND (reference sequence). The CDR3 length is 13 residues. Trimming took 10 bases from V and 0 from J, leaving 10 bases between them. CDR3 region: CATSATSGNTIYF. The CDR3 nucleotides read TGTGCCACCTCAGCGACCTCTGGAAACACCATATATTTT. The full variable domain, in which reference TRBV19 and TRBJ1-3 provide the parts outside the CDR3, is DGGITQSPKYLFRKEGQNVTLSCEQNLNHDAMYWYRQDPGQGLRLIYYSQIVNDFQKGDIAEGYSVSREKKESFPLTVTSAQKNPTAFYLCATSATSGNTIYFGEGSWLTVV.

This clone was recorded a few times. The genes are TRBV2 and TRBJ2-4; D not certain. Deletions cut 5 bases from V and 6 bases from J, with 14 bases between. Germline assignment: CDR1 SNHLY and CDR2 FYNNEI. The CDR3 has 14 residues. The chain's CDR3 is CASSLQEFGNIQYF. CDR3 nucleotides: TGTGCCAGCAGTCTTCAGGAGTTTGGAAACATTCAGTACTTC.

V is TRBV12-5 and J is TRBJ2-1, with 8 bases that match TRBD2. The ends lost 3 bases at V and 3 bases at J; junction bases unmatched: 10. The V gene's germline CDR1 is LGHNT and CDR2 FRNRAP. This CDR3 contains 17 residues. The CDR3 DNA is TGTGCTAGTGGTTTATTAGCGGGACACTCGGACTACAATGAGCAGTTCTTC. Amino acid sequence: CASGLLAGHSDYNEQFF. The variable domain in full, completed from reference TRBV12-5 and TRBJ2-1, reads DARVTQTPRHKVTEMGQEVTMRCQPILGHNTVFWYRQTMMQGLELLAYFRNRAPLDDSGMPKDRFSAEMPDATLATLKIQPSEPRDSAVYFCASGLLAGHSDYNEQFFGPGTRLTVL.

The J gene is TRBJ1-2, the V gene TRBV6-5, with a weak D call TRBD1 (5 bases). Germline values: CDR1 MNHEY, CDR2 SVGAGI. V was cut by 1 base and J by 3 bases, with 15 bases left in between. The CDR3 is 16 residues long. CDR3 sequence reads: CASSYLGVRFDYGYTF. Written as DNA, the CDR3 is TGTGCCAGCAGTTACTTGGGGGTTAGATTCGACTATGGCTACACCTTC.

The rearrangement links TRBV30 to TRBJ2-3, with 7 positions matching TRBD2. The germline CDR1 and CDR2 sequences are GTSNPN and SVGIG (reference sequence). J was trimmed by 5 bases and V by 2 bases; bases with no gene match: 13. There are 16 residues in the CDR3. The CDR3 sequence: CAWSFHGEGSLDTQYF. The CDR3 DNA reads as TGTGCCTGGAGTTTCCATGGGGAGGGAAGTTTAGATACGCAGTATTTT.

The rearrangement links TRBV2 to TRBJ1-2; TRBD1 agrees at 7 bases. Unmatched junction bases numbered 8, after V lost 3 bases and J lost 7 bases. Looked up from germline, CDR1 is SNHLY and CDR2 is FYNNEI. The CDR3 contains 14 residues. The CDR3 DNA follows: TGTGCCAGCAGTGACATGACAGGGACCCGTGGCTACACCTTC. It is translated as CASSDMTGTRGYTF.

The V and J genes are TRBV29-1 and TRBJ1-2, with D possibly matching TRBD1 (5 bases). V was cut by 6 bases and J by 3 bases, with 17 bases left in between. CDR1 is SQVTM, CDR2 ANQGSEA, per germline. The CDR3 spans 14 residues. The CDR3 reads CSVYTSGTDYGYTF. Written as DNA, the CDR3 is TGCAGCGTGTACACCTCCGGGACGGACTATGGCTACACCTTC.

The chain employs TRBV27 and TRBJ1-5; 7 bases agree with TRBD1. Germline V gene data show CDR1 as MNHEY and CDR2 as SMNVEV (reference sequence). J was trimmed by 1 base and V by 5 bases; bases with no gene match: 11. The CDR3 covers 17 residues. The CDR3 nucleotides are TGTGCCAGCAGTGGTGGACAGGCGATAAGAAGCAATCAGCCCCAGCATTTT. Translation: CASSGGQAIRSNQPQHF.

The CDR3 loop reads CASSLAGPYNEQFF. The CDR3 DNA sequence: TGCGCCAGCAGCTTAGCCGGACCCTACAATGAGCAGTTCTTC. The V and J genes are TRBV5-1 and TRBJ2-1; D ambiguous. The CDR3 sequence is 14 residues long. The germline V and J ends were trimmed by 2 bases and 2 bases, with 8 bases remaining between them. Germline V gene data show CDR1 as SGHRS and CDR2 as YFSETQ.

The chain recombines TRBV27 with TRBJ1-3, with 7 bases fitting TRBD1. This CDR3 spans 11 amino acids. The germline CDR1 and CDR2 sequences are MNHEY and SMNVEV (reference sequence). V was pared by 5 bases and J by 10 bases, with 2 bases of the junction left unmatched. The CDR3 reads CASSGGQTIYF. As DNA, the CDR3 is TGTGCCAGCAGTGGGGGACAGACCATATATTTT.

CDR3 sequence reads: CASSVEGGITDTQYF. CDR3 sequence (DNA): TGTGCCAGCAGCGTAGAGGGAGGCATCACAGATACGCAGTATTTT. The chain has TRBV9 and TRBJ2-3; tentatively, D is TRBD2 (6 bases). V was clipped by 0 bases and J by 2 bases, with 10 bases between them. This CDR3 has 15 residues. Germline values: CDR1 SGDLS, CDR2 YYNGEE.

This chain connects TRBV4-3 to TRBJ2-1; D might be TRBD2 (5 bases). The CDR3 runs to 17 residues. Trimming shortened V by 3 bases and J by 12 bases, and 27 bases separated the two germline ends. Germline V gives CDR1 LGHNA, CDR2 YSLEER. In nucleotides, the CDR3 is TGCGCCAGCAGCCACGAGGCCCCCGCAGCCGTGGCGGGTGGGCAGTTCTTC. It specifies CASSHEAPAAVAGGQFF.

This clone was seen only once. The V and J genes are TRBV5-6 and TRBJ2-1; D is possibly TRBD2 (5 bases). The CDR3 is made up of 12 amino acids. The V gene lost 3 bases and the J gene lost 9 bases, with 10 bases spanning the gap. From germline, CDR1 is SGHDT and CDR2 YYEEEE. This CDR3 is CASSSSLGEQFF. CDR3 in DNA: TGTGCCAGCAGCTCTAGCTTGGGTGAGCAGTTCTTC.

The rearrangement uses TRBV4-3 and TRBJ2-1; D may be TRBD1 or TRBD2 (5 bases each). The V gene lost 1 base and the J gene lost 8 bases, with 12 bases spanning the gap. This CDR3 has 14 residues. Germline assignment: CDR1 LGHNA and CDR2 YSLEER. The CDR3 sequence is CASSQGGTGDEQFF. The CDR3 region has the DNA TGCGCCAGCAGCCAAGGAGGGACCGGCGATGAGCAGTTCTTC.